This TCR beta chain was identified in a study of cytomegalovirus exposure and HLA in healthy donors. Study-wide findings and caveats: It was assumed in the presence/absence analyses that sequencing depth was roughly uniform across donors.

PCR amplification relied on 60 Vbeta primers (plus 13 Jbeta primers). Only in-frame clones appear in the TCRdb table, and some are missing; sequencing was by immunoSEQ multiplex PCR. The data contain roughly 250,000 clones, around two thirds of them singletons. This clone was seen more than once but under ten times. The antigen remains unidentified. A read error may produce the germline difference seen at one junction end. The CDR3 sequence is 14 residues long. Per germline, CDR1 SSHAT and CDR2 FNYEAQ (reference sequence). Sequences were obtained from PBMCs. The clonotype comes from a female donor in good health and CMV-seronegative. The rearrangement uses TRBV7-7 and TRBJ2-1; 10 nucleotides align to TRBD2. In nucleotides, the CDR3 is TGTGCTAGCAGCTCTGGGACTAGCGCGAATGAGCAGTTCTTC. This gives the protein CASSSGTSANEQFF.